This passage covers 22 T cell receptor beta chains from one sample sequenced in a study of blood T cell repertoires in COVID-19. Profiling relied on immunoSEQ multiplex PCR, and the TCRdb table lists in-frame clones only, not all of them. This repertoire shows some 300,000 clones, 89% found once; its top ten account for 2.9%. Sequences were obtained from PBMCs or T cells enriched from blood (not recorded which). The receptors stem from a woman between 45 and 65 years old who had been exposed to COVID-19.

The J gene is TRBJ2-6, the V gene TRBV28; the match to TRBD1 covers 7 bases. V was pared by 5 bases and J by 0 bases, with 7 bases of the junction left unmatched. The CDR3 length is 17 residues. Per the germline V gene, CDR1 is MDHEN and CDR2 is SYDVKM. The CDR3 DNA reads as TGTGCCAGCAGTCCAAGACAGGGTAGCTCTGGGGCCAACGTCCTGACTTTC. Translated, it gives CASSPRQGSSGANVLTF.

The CDR3 DNA sequence: TGTGCCAGCTCACCACCGGGAGGTAACTCTGGAAACACCATATATTTT. Translating gives CASSPPGGNSGNTIYF. The chain employs TRBV18 and TRBJ1-3; D is undetermined. Germline CDR1 and CDR2: KGHSH and LQKENI. CDR3 length equals 16 residues. V was cut by 0 bases and J by 0 bases, with 9 bases left in between.

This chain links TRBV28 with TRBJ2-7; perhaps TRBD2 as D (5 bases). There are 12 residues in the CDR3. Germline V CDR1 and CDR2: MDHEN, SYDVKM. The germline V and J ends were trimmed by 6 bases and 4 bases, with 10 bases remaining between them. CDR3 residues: CASSKSGYEQYF. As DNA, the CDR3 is TGTGCCAGCAGCAAGTCGGGGTACGAGCAGTACTTC.

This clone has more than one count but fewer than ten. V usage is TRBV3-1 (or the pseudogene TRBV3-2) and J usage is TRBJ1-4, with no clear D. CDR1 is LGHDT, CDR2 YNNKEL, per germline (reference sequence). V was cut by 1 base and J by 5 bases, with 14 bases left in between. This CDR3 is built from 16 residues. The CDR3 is CASSQGYSSQNEKLFF. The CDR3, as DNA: TGTGCCAGCAGCCAAGGATACAGTTCACAGAATGAAAAACTGTTTTTT.

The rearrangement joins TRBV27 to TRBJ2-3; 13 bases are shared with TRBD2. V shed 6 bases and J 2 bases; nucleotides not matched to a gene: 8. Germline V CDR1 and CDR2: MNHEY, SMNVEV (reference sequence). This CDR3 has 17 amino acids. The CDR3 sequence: CASRGLAGAMYTDTQYF. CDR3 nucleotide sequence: TGTGCCAGCAGAGGACTAGCGGGGGCTATGTACACAGATACGCAGTATTTT.

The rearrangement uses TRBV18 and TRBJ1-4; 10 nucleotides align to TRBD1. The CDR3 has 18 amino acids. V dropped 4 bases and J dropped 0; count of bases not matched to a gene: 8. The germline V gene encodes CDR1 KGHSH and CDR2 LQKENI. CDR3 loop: CASSRRDRGIATNEKLFF. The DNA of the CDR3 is TGTGCCAGCTCACGACGGGACAGGGGAATTGCAACTAATGAAAAACTGTTTTTT.

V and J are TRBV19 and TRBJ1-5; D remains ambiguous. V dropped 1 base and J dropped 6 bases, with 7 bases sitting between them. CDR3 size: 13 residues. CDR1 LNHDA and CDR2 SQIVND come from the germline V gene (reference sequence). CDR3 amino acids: CASSIGSRQPQHF. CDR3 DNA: TGTGCCAGTAGTATAGGGAGTCGTCAGCCCCAGCATTTT.

In DNA form, the CDR3 reads TGTGCCAGTAGTATTGTGGGGCCGTACCAAGAGACCCAGTACTTC. This encodes CASSIVGPYQETQYF. V and J are TRBV19 and TRBJ2-5, with a weak D call TRBD1 (5 bases). Deletions cut 3 bases from V and 0 bases from J, with 11 bases between. The CDR3 totals 15 residues. The germline V gene has CDR1 LNHDA and CDR2 SQIVND (reference sequence).

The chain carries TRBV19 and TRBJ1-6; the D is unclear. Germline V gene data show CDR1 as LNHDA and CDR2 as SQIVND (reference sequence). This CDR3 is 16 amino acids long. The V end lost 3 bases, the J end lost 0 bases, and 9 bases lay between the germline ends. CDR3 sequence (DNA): TGTGCCAGTAGTATTTCAACGAGCTCCTATAATTCACCCCTCCACTTT. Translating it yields CASSISTSSYNSPLHF.

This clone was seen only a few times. The CDR3 DNA reads TGTGCCAGCATGGGACAGGGGGCGTCTTGTAATCAGCCCCAGCATTTT. Its translation is CASMGQGASCNQPQHF. This rearrangement joins TRBV6-4 to TRBJ1-5; 12 bases agree with TRBD1. The V gene's germline CDR1 is MRHNA and CDR2 SNTAGT. This CDR3 comprises 16 residues. Trimming removed 7 bases from V and 4 bases from J; junction bases left unmatched: 8.

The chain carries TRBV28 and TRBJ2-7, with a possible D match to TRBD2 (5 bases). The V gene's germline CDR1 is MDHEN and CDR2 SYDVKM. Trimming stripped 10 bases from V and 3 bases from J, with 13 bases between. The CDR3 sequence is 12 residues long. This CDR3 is CATNPGDYEQYF. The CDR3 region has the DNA TGTGCCACCAATCCCGGGGACTACGAGCAGTACTTC.

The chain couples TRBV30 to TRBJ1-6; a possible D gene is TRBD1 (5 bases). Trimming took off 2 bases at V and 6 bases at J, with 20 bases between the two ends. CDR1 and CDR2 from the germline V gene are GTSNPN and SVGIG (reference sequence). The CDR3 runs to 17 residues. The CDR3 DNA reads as TGTGCCTGGAGTCCGACCATGGTAAGGGGTATTAATTCACCCCTCCACTTT. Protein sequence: CAWSPTMVRGINSPLHF.

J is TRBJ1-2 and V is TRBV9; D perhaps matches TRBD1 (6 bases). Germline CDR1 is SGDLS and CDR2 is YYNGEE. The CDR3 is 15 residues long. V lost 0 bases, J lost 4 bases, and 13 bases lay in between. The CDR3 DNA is TGTGCCAGCAGCGTAGCAGGGGCCCTTAGCTATGGCTACACCTTC. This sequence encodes CASSVAGALSYGYTF.

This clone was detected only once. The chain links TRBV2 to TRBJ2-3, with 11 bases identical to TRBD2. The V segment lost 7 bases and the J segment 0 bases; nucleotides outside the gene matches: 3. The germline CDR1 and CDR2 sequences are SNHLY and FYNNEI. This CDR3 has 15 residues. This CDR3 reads CASTLAGGSTDTQYF. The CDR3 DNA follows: TGTGCCAGCACCCTAGCGGGGGGTAGCACAGATACGCAGTATTTT.

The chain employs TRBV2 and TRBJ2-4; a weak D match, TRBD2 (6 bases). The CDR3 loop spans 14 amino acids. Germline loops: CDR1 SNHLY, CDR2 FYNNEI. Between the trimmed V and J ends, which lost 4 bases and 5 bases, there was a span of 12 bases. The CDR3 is CASSGNPGENIQYF. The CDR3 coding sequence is TGTGCCAGCAGTGGGAATCCGGGGGAAAACATTCAGTACTTC.

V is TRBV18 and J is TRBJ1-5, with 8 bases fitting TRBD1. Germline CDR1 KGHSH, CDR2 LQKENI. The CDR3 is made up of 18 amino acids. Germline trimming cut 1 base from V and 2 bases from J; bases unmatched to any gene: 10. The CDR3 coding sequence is TGTGCCAGCTCACCACGATCTCCTGGACAGGGCGGCAATCAGCCCCAGCATTTT. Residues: CASSPRSPGQGGNQPQHF.

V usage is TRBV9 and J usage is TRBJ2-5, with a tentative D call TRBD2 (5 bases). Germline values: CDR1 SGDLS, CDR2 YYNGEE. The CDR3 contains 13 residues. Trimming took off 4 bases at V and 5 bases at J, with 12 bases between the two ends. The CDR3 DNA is TGTGCCAGCAGCCCCCTAGCCTGGGAGACCCAGTACTTC. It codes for CASSPLAWETQYF.

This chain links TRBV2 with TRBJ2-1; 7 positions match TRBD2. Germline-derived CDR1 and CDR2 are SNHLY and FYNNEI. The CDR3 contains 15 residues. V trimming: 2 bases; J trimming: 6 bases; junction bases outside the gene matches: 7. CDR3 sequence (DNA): TGTGCCAGCAGTGAAATTAGCGGGCGATCCAATGAGCAGTTCTTC. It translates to CASSEISGRSNEQFF.

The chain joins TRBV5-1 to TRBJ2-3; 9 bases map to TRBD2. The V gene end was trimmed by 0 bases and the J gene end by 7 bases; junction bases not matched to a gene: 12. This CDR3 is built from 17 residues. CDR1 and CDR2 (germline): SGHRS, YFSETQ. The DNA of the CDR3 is TGCGCCAGCAGCTTGGGTAGCGGGGGCCTCCCACAATATACGCAGTATTTT. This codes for CASSLGSGGLPQYTQYF.

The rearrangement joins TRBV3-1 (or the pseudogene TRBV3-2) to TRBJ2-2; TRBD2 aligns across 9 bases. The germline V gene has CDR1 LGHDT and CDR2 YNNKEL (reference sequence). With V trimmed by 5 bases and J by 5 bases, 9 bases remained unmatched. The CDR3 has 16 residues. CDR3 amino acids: CASSSKGLAGTGELFF. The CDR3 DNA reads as TGTGCCAGCAGCTCCAAAGGGCTAGCGGGGACCGGGGAGCTGTTTTTT.

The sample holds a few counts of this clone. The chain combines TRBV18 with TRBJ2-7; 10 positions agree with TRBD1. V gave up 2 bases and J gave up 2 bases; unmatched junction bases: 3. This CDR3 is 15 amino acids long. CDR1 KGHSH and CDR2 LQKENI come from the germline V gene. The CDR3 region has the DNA TGTGCCAGCTCACCAGGGGACAGGGGAGCCTACGAGCAGTACTTC. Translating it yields CASSPGDRGAYEQYF.

CDR3 in amino acids: CASSTQLAYNEQFF. The CDR3 region has the DNA TGTGCCAGCAGTACCCAACTAGCCTACAATGAGCAGTTCTTC. This chain joins TRBV2 and TRBJ2-1, with D possibly matching TRBD2 (5 bases). The CDR3 contains 14 residues. Germline CDR1 reads SNHLY; CDR2 reads FYNNEI. Trimming removed 5 bases from V and 2 bases from J, with 10 bases in between.